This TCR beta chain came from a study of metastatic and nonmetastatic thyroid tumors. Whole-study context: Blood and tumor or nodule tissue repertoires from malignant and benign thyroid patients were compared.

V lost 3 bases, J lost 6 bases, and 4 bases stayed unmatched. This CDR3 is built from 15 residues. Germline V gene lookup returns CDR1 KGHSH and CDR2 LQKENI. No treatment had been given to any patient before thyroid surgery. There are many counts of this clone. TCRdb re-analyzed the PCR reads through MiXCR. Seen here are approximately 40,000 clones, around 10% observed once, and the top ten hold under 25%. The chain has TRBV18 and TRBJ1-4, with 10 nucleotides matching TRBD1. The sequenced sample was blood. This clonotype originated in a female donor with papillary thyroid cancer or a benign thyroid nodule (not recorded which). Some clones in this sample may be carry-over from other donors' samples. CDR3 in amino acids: CASSPTGTGDEKLFF. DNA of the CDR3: TGTGCCAGCTCACCGACCGGGACAGGGGATGAAAAACTGTTTTTT.